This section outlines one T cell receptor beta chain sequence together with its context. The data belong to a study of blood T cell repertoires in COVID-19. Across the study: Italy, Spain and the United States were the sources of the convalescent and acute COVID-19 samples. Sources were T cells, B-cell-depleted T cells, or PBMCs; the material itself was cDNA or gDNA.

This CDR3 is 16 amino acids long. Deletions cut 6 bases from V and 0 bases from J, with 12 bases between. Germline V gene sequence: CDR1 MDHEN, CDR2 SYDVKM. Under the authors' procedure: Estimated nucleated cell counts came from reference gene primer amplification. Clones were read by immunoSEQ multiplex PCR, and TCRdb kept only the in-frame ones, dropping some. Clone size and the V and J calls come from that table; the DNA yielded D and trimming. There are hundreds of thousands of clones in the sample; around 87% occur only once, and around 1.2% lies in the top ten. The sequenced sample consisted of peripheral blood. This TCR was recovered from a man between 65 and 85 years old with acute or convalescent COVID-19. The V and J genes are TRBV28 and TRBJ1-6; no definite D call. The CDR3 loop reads CASSPPPYSYNSPLHF. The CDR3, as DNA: TGTGCCAGCAGCCCCCCCCCTTACTCCTATAATTCACCCCTCCACTTT.